This T cell receptor beta chain is drawn from a study of blood T cell repertoires in COVID-19. Using immunoSEQ multiplex PCR, the repertoire was profiled, and TCRdb retains in-frame clones only, with some absent. This table holds over 200,000 clones, about three quarters found once. Between the trimmed V and J ends, which lost 2 bases and 3 bases, there was a span of 10 bases. The germline V gene has CDR1 SGHTA and CDR2 FQGNSA. CDR3 length: 14 residues. This clone has a handful of counts. This chain joins TRBV7-2 and TRBJ1-2; no reliable D call. The source is a woman older than 75 with acute or convalescent COVID-19. Source material: peripheral blood. Written as DNA, the CDR3 is TGTGCCAGCAGCTTAACGACTCTAGACTATGGCTACACCTTC. Residues: CASSLTTLDYGYTF.